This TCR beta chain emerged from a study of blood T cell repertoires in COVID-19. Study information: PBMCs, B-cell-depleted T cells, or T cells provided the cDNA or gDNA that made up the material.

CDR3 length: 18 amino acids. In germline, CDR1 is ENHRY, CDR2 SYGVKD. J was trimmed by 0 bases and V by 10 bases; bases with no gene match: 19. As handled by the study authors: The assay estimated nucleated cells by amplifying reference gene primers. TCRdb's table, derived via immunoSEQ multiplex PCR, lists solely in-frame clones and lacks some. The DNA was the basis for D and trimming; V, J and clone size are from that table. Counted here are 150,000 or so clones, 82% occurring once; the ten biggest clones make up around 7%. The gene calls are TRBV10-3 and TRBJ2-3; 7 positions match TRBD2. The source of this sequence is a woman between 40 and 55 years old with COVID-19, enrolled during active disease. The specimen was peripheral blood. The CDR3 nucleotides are TGTGCCAACCGAACCACCCCCGGGCGGGAGAGGAGCACAGATACGCAGTATTTT. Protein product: CANRTTPGRERSTDTQYF.